A single sample gave rise to the 19 T cell receptor beta chains below, sequenced in a study of blood T cell repertoires in COVID-19 (dated by TCRdb to the early 2020s). Library prep was done by the immunoSEQ multiplex PCR assay. TCRdb took this table from immuneACCESS and kept in-frame rearrangements with V and J called. Such tables lack part of the clones; where checked against another copy, unresolved V genes explain under half of the gap, and the rest is unexplained. Across this sample there are about 350,000 clones, with approximately 89% seen only once. The ten largest account for roughly 3.9% of the sample. Material: peripheral blood. Receptors were obtained from a woman aged 55-75 years with COVID-19, enrolled during active disease.

The V and J genes are TRBV19 and TRBJ2-3; D may be TRBD2 (6 bases). Looked up from germline, CDR1 is LNHDA and CDR2 is SQIVND (reference sequence). The CDR3 is made up of 14 amino acids. Trimming pared 1 base from V and 8 bases from J, leaving 13 bases between. The CDR3 reads CASSIGRGGGTQYF. Written as DNA, the CDR3 is TGTGCCAGTAGTATAGGTCGGGGAGGAGGTACGCAGTATTTT.

Here the CDR3 reads CASSSKSGGKLNYNEQFF. For the CDR3, the DNA is TGCGCCAGCAGCTCCAAAAGCGGGGGGAAGCTAAACTACAATGAGCAGTTCTTC. The chain couples TRBV5-1 to TRBJ2-1, with 9 bases lining up with TRBD2. Trimming took 3 bases from V and 3 from J; bases not matched to a gene: 13. CDR1 and CDR2 (germline): SGHRS, YFSETQ. This CDR3 comprises 18 residues.

The genes are TRBV6-5 and TRBJ2-2; 8 bases are a match to TRBD2. Trimming cost V 3 bases and J 4 bases; bases outside gene matches: 7. Germline lookup yields CDR1 MNHEY and CDR2 SVGAGI. The CDR3 is 16 residues long. The CDR3 DNA reads as TGTGCCAGCAGTTATCAGCTCGGGGGGGGCACCGGGGAGCTGTTTTTT. This codes for CASSYQLGGGTGELFF.

V and J are TRBV11-2 and TRBJ1-3, with D tentatively TRBD1 (5 bases). The CDR3 runs 14 residues. Germline V gene data show CDR1 as SGHAT and CDR2 as FQNNGV. The ends were cut back, 5 bases at V and 0 bases at J, with 8 bases in the middle. The CDR3 reads CASSLTDSGNTIYF. CDR3 nucleotide sequence: TGTGCCAGCAGCCTGACAGACTCTGGAAACACCATATATTTT.

This clone has just a few counts. The V call is TRBV6-5, the J call TRBJ2-7, with D uncertain. In germline, CDR1 is MNHEY, CDR2 SVGAGI. The CDR3 is 12 residues long. V lost 7 bases to trimming and J lost 0 bases, with 7 bases between them. CDR3 coding DNA: TGTGCCAGCACATTTAGCTCCTACGAGCAGTACTTC. Protein product: CASTFSSYEQYF.

The chain links TRBV6-6 to TRBJ1-5, with a tentative D call TRBD1 (6 bases). This CDR3 region has 15 residues. V shed 7 bases and J shed 9 bases, with 22 bases lying between them. Germline V gene sequence: CDR1 MNHNY, CDR2 SVGAGI (reference sequence). CDR3 loop: CASNSDRTRIGPQHF. DNA for the CDR3: TGTGCCAGCAACTCAGACAGGACCCGAATAGGGCCCCAGCATTTT.

In nucleotides, the CDR3 is TGTGCCAGCAGGTGGGGCAGGGCAAGCGGCTACACCTTC. It is translated as CASRWGRASGYTF. The V and J genes are TRBV2 and TRBJ1-2; D possibly corresponds to TRBD1 (5 bases). V gave up 6 bases and J gave up 8 bases, with 16 bases separating them. Germline CDR1 SNHLY, CDR2 FYNNEI. The CDR3 sequence is 13 residues long. The full variable domain, with the rest looked up from reference TRBV2 and TRBJ1-2, is EPEVTQTPSHQVTQMGQEVILRCVPISNHLYFYWYRQILGQKVEFLVSFYNNEISEKSEIFDDQFSVERPDGSNFTLKIRSTKLEDSAMYFCASRWGRASGYTFGSGTRLTVV.

This chain connects TRBV2 to TRBJ1-2; D is perhaps TRBD1 (5 bases). The germline gives CDR1 SNHLY, CDR2 FYNNEI. The CDR3 has 14 residues. Trimming removed 4 bases at V and 1 base at J, with 10 bases between. CDR3 region: CASSADRVNYGYTF. The DNA for the CDR3 is TGTGCCAGCAGTGCTGACAGAGTTAACTATGGCTACACCTTC.

The chain links TRBV5-1 to TRBJ2-7; weak D call: TRBD1 (5 bases). Trimming removed 2 bases from V and 6 bases from J, with 9 bases in between. The CDR3 has 12 residues. CDR1 and CDR2 (germline): SGHRS, YFSETQ. The CDR3 is CASSLAGLEQYF. The CDR3 nucleotides read TGCGCCAGCAGCTTAGCAGGGCTCGAGCAGTACTTC. Combining the CDR3 with reference TRBV5-1 and TRBJ2-7 gives the whole variable domain KAGVTQTPRYLIKTRGQQVTLSCSPISGHRSVSWYQQTPGQGLQFLFEYFSETQRNKGNFPGRFSGRQFSNSRSEMNVSTLELGDSALYLCASSLAGLEQYFGPGTRLTVT.

Note on this clone: Other DNA sequences in the sample encode the same CDR3. The V and J genes are TRBV9 and TRBJ1-5; TRBD1 agrees at 7 bases. Germline V lookup: CDR1 SGDLS, CDR2 YYNGEE. CDR3 length equals 14 residues. The junction had 2 bases not matched to a gene; V was cut back by 3 bases and J by 2 bases. CDR3 region: CASSATGGNQPQHF. The CDR3 DNA follows: TGTGCCAGCAGCGCCACAGGGGGCAATCAGCCCCAGCATTTT.

The CDR3 nucleotides are TGTGCCAGTAGTACGCAGGGGGTTGGCACTGAAGCTTTCTTT. Translating it yields CASSTQGVGTEAFF. This chain joins TRBV19 and TRBJ1-1; TRBD1 matches at 7 bases. This CDR3 has 14 amino acids. The germline gives CDR1 LNHDA, CDR2 SQIVND (reference sequence). J was trimmed by 4 bases and V by 4 bases; bases with no gene match: 6.

V usage is TRBV11-2 and J usage is TRBJ1-1; no definite D call. V lost 1 base, J lost 4 bases, and 19 bases lay in between. The CDR3 spans 17 residues. CDR1 and CDR2 from the germline V gene are SGHAT and FQNNGV. The CDR3 DNA sequence: TGTGCCAGCAGCTTAGGCGAACATCCGGCGGTTGGCACTGAAGCTTTCTTT. It specifies CASSLGEHPAVGTEAFF.

The chain has TRBV7-2 and TRBJ1-2; no clear D. The CDR3 runs to 12 residues. Germline V gene sequence: CDR1 SGHTA, CDR2 FQGNSA. V gave up 5 bases and J gave up 6 bases, with 10 bases separating them. The CDR3 is CASSPFGDGYTF. The CDR3, as DNA: TGTGCCAGCAGCCCGTTCGGGGATGGCTACACCTTC.

The chain joins TRBV7-7 to TRBJ1-2; 10 nucleotides agree with TRBD1. CDR3 length: 15 amino acids. CDR1 and CDR2 from the germline V gene are SSHAT and FNYEAQ (reference sequence). V gave up 5 bases and J gave up 4 bases; unmatched junction bases: 7. CDR3 DNA sequence: TGTGCCAGCAGCGAAGACAGGGGGCGCGGCTATGGCTACACCTTC. Translation: CASSEDRGRGYGYTF.

The chain combines TRBV3-1 (or the pseudogene TRBV3-2) with TRBJ2-1, with 7 bases that match TRBD1. V was clipped by 5 bases and J by 7 bases; unmatched bases: 8. The CDR3 is made up of 14 amino acids. The germline V gene encodes CDR1 LGHDT and CDR2 YNNKEL (reference sequence). CDR3 sequence reads: CASSVPGQNNEQFF. In DNA form, the CDR3 reads TGTGCCAGCAGCGTGCCGGGACAGAATAATGAGCAGTTCTTC.

The genes are TRBV6-6 and TRBJ2-7, with D uncertain. V lost 6 bases to trimming and J lost 5 bases, with 8 bases between them. Germline V lookup: CDR1 MNHNY, CDR2 SVGAGI (reference sequence). The CDR3 loop spans 11 amino acids. The CDR3 region is CASSDIDEQYF. CDR3 DNA sequence: TGTGCCAGCAGCGATATAGACGAGCAGTACTTC.

The genes are TRBV6-5 and TRBJ1-5; D call uncertain. The CDR3 runs to 14 residues. V was clipped by 7 bases and J by 4 bases, with 14 bases between them. From germline, CDR1 is MNHEY and CDR2 SVGAGI. This CDR3 is CASTRIGENQPQHF. Here the CDR3 DNA reads TGTGCCAGCACCAGGATCGGGGAGAATCAGCCCCAGCATTTT.

The chain carries TRBV3-1 (or the pseudogene TRBV3-2) and TRBJ2-3; TRBD2 agrees at 8 bases. With 0 bases clipped from V and 6 bases from J, the junction kept 11 bases outside the gene matches. This CDR3 comprises 17 residues. Germline V gene sequence: CDR1 LGHDT, CDR2 YNNKEL (reference sequence). The CDR3 coding sequence is TGTGCCAGCAGCCAAGAGGTACTAGCGGAGTTCCAGGATACGCAGTATTTT. As protein: CASSQEVLAEFQDTQYF.

The chain uses TRBV5-4 and TRBJ1-2, with D maybe TRBD1 (6 bases). Deletions cut 3 bases from V and 4 bases from J, with 19 bases between. Germline CDR1 reads SGHNT; CDR2 reads YYREEE (reference sequence). The CDR3 consists of 16 residues. The CDR3 region is CASSSEDSSYVYGYTF. The CDR3 nucleotides are TGTGCCAGCAGCTCAGAGGACAGTTCCTACGTCTATGGCTACACCTTC.